This T cell receptor (beta chain) was captured in a study of identical twins. The study's findings and limits: Model-predicted out-of-frame TCR alpha sharing fell below observed values in monozygotic twins. For cord blood, abundant beta clonotypes had fewer insertions, unlike memory repertoires, which showed none.

CDR1 and CDR2 (germline): SGHTA, FQGTGA. Trimming removed 2 bases from V and 1 base from J, with 10 bases in between. The CDR3 extends over 15 amino acids. Turning to this clonotype: Antigen unknown.

In TCRdb, the 5' RACE reads were re-called with MiXCR into one record per CDR3 protein. The repertoire consists of under 450,000 distinct CDR3 sequences, with under 20% occurring once and the leading ten covering more than 10%. The chain has TRBV7-3 and TRBJ2-3; D is unclear. Sequenced input: naive T cells sorted from blood. The TCR sequence derives from a man in his forties or fifties in good health. CDR3 nucleotides: TGTGCCAGCAGCTTATCCGGGCAAGGCACAGATACGCAGTATTTT. Amino acids: CASSLSGQGTDTQYF.